This TCR beta chain was documented in a study of shared clonotypes between healthy human individuals (dated by TCRdb to 2018 to 2021). Background for the entire study: The cohort included three men and a couple of women between 18 and 49 years of age. Libraries were prepared and TCR repertoires were sequenced by different laboratories using diverse techniques, in order to increase sequencing depth and limit assay-specific biases. Each donor's leukapheresis produced roughly between roughly 0.9 and 8.9 billion PBMCs. To estimate repertoire size and how much clonotypes are shared between individuals, the study performed deep sequencing of blood TCR repertoires from about five healthy adults.

The germline V gene specifies MDHEN as CDR1 and SYDVKM as CDR2. V is clipped by 7 bases and J by 15 bases, and the sequence between their germline boundaries is 23 bases long. Its CDR3 holds 13 amino acids, cysteine through phenylalanine. The retained sequence is limited to the CDR3, 39 bases, with the frame set at the first base. The donors were healthy, HIV-negative adults who had no recently reported acute infections or vaccinations. Every donor was a Caucasian adult residing in Nashville, Tennessee, USA. For unsorted samples, approximately 81 million PBMCs were counted, and genomic DNA was extracted using the QIAamp DNA Blood Mini kit. Blood was obtained by leukapheresis, after which PBMCs were separated by Ficoll-Histopaque density gradient centrifugation and cryopreserved in liquid nitrogen vapor phase. Concerning this clone: The antigen it binds to is not known. No quality values exist for individual bases; no much larger clone is one base distant.

Study-wide findings and limitations: Pairwise subsampling indicated that sequencing depth was expected to affect the degree of clonotype sharing among donors. The genetic and exposure-history diversity represented was limited by the small number of donors. Only blood was sampled, and tissue TCR repertoires likely differ from those in blood.

Using the deep immunoSEQ assay, multiplex PCR amplified TCR CDR3 regions from genomic DNA. For each cell subset, the extracted genomic DNA was distributed evenly across all wells of several immunoSEQ 96-well plates, and each plate served as one replicate. For unsorted PBMC, 250 to 300 ng of genomic DNA, equivalent to 25,000 to 35,000 T cell genomes, went into each replicate PCR. Unsorted PBMC genomic DNA was sequenced across ten immunoSEQ deep assay plates. Purified libraries were measured with a Qubit 3.0 fluorometer, size-checked on a Bioanalyzer 2100, and measured again with the KAPA Library Quantification kit. Every immunoSEQ 96-well plate was sequenced on a dedicated single-read 150-cycle Illumina NextSeq 550 flow cell. The source study handled its data this way. Because the immunoSEQ output included only junctional sequences and no quality scores, the filtering could not be the same as the filtering used for full-length reads. To assign V/J genes and CDR3, sequences were annotated using PyIR, a Python wrapper for IgBLAST v1.9, with IMGT germline references. Reads were filtered out if the reads had weak V/J assignments (E-value above 1e-6), no CDR3, stop codons, out-of-frame junctions, or ambiguous translated residues. A V3J clonotype was defined by an identical inferred V gene, J gene, and CDR3 amino acid sequence. Percentage overlap between repertoires was calculated by dividing the number of shared unique clonotypes by the size of the smaller repertoire. Repertoire richness was assessed with RTK rarefaction, the Chao1 estimator, and Recon v2.1 estimates of unobserved clonotypes. This immuneACCESS table, as held by TCRdb, lists in-frame sequences with V and J called but not all clones. Of the missing ones, under half trace to an unresolved V gene in checked studies; the others have no known cause. V and J calls and clone size come straight from that table; D and trimming were deduced from the DNA. The sample table shows 450,000 or so clones, and 77% are seen once. The ten biggest clones cover around 11% of the sample.

The source of this sequence is a middle-aged woman in good health. Some clones in this sample may be carry-over from other donors' samples. Recombination linked TRBV28 to TRBJ2-3; the D segment might be TRBD1 or TRBD2, since each matches 5 bases. The sequenced sample was PBMCs. The DNA sequence is TGTGCCAGCACTCAAGACTCGGGACGAAGCCGATATTTT. Translated, it reads CASTQDSGRSRYF.